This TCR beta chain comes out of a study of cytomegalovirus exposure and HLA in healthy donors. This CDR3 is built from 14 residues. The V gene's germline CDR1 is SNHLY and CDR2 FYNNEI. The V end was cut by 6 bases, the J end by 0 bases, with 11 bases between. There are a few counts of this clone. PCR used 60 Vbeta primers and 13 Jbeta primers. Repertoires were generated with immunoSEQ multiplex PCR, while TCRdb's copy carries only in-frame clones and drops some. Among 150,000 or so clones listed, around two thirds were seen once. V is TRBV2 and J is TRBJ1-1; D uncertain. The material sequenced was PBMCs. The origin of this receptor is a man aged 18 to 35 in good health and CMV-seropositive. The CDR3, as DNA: TGTGCCAGCAGCCAACAGACAATGAACACTGAAGCTTTCTTT. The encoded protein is CASSQQTMNTEAFF.